This T cell receptor beta chain was recorded in a study of CD8 T cells in Susac syndrome. This CDR3 has 15 residues. CDR1 is SGHDN and CDR2 is FVKESK in the germline V gene. Germline trimming cut 4 bases from V and 6 bases from J; bases unmatched to any gene: 10. When the RNA was reverse transcribed, random hexamers were used with an input of roughly 0.45 to 1 ug. With immunoSEQ multiplex PCR, TCR beta CDR3 was amplified across 54 Vbeta and 13 Jbeta. TCRdb re-called the immunoSEQ multiplex PCR reads through MiXCR, storing one row per CDR3 protein. In the table there are 65,000 to 90,000 distinct CDR3 sequences, about 95% of which are singletons. In the multiple sclerosis control group, patients were treatment-naive and had stable or active relapsing-remitting disease.

Sequenced sample: CD8+ T cells from PBMCs. This clonotype was obtained from a human donor with multiple sclerosis. The genes are TRBV14 and TRBJ2-7; 9 bases are shared with TRBD2. The DNA of the CDR3 is TGTGCCAGCAGCCGCCGGGGAGGCGGGAGGGCCGAGCAGTACTTC. Protein: CASSRRGGGRAEQYF.